This passage covers 9 T cell receptor beta chains from one sample sequenced in a study of blood T cells in healthy people across ages. A J-beta primer mix and a sample-barcoded 5' primer were used in a second PCR of roughly 6 to 12 cycles. TCRdb processed the 5' RACE reads anew with MiXCR; each CDR3 protein has one entry. In the table there are about 1,500,000 distinct CDR3 sequences, roughly 40% of which are singletons. Material for sequencing was blood. Receptor source: a woman under 30 in good health.

This chain joins TRBV28 and TRBJ2-7; unclear D gene. Germline V gene lookup returns CDR1 MDHEN and CDR2 SYDVKM. Deletions cut 4 bases from V and 3 bases from J, with 16 bases between. This CDR3 comprises 15 residues. CDR3 protein: CASSSEPGRHYEQYF. The CDR3 bases are TGTGCCAGCAGTTCGGAACCGGGCCGACACTACGAGCAGTACTTC.

The chain has TRBV12-3 or TRBV12-4 and TRBJ2-3, with 12 bases that match TRBD2. Trimming cost V 1 base and J 7 bases; bases outside gene matches: 6. This CDR3 spans 16 amino acids. The CDR3 nucleotides read TGTGCCAGCAGTTTAGGGCCTAGCGGGGGGGCAAATACGCAGTATTTT. Amino acids: CASSLGPSGGANTQYF.

V gene TRBV9 combines with J gene TRBJ1-1; possibly TRBD1 for D (6 bases). V lost 2 bases and J lost 5, with 13 bases in between. Per germline, CDR1 SGDLS and CDR2 YYNGEE. This CDR3 comprises 14 residues. The CDR3, as DNA: TGTGCCAGCAGCGTCCCAGGGGTACGAACTGAAGCTTTCTTT. Its translation is CASSVPGVRTEAFF. Together with reference TRBV9 and TRBJ1-1, the CDR3 gives the full variable domain: DSGVTQTPKHLITATGQRVTLRCSPRSGDLSVYWYQQSLDQGLQFLIQYYNGEERAKGNILERFSAQQFPDLHSELNLSSLELGDSALYFCASSVPGVRTEAFFGQGTRLTVV.

This clonotype was picked up a small number of times. The chain carries TRBV7-2 and TRBJ2-4, with 7 bases matching TRBD2. Germline-derived CDR1 and CDR2 are SGHTA and FQGNSA. The CDR3 length is 15 residues. V dropped 1 base and J dropped 9; count of bases not matched to a gene: 9. The CDR3 loop is CASSLVSGGSPIQYF. The CDR3 DNA reads as TGTGCCAGCAGCTTAGTTTCCGGGGGGTCACCCATTCAGTACTTC.

The chain uses TRBV24-1 and TRBJ2-1, with 7 nucleotides matching TRBD2. Germline loops: CDR1 KGHDR, CDR2 SFDVKD. V lost 7 bases to trimming and J lost 0 bases; unmatched junction nucleotides: 11. The CDR3 length is 17 residues. The CDR3 DNA sequence: TGTGCCACCAGCAGCCCTAGCGGACTTAGCTCCTACAATGAGCAGTTCTTC. This gives the protein CATSSPSGLSSYNEQFF.

This clonotype was counted many times. CDR3 sequence (DNA): TGCAGCGTTCTAGCGGGGCAAACGGGAACGCAGTATTTT. Its protein product is CSVLAGQTGTQYF. The rearrangement uses TRBV29-1 and TRBJ2-3; 9 bases map to TRBD2. CDR1 and CDR2 (germline): SQVTM, ANQGSEA. Trimming took 5 bases from V and 9 from J; bases not matched to a gene: 9. The length of the CDR3 is 13 residues.

The chain uses TRBV15 and TRBJ1-1, with TRBD1 matching 8 bases. Germline V CDR1 and CDR2: LNHNV, YYDKDF (reference sequence). V lost 3 bases to trimming and J lost 10 bases; unmatched junction nucleotides: 13. The CDR3 has 15 residues. The CDR3 is CATSSTGGQEAGAFF. In DNA form, the CDR3 reads TGTGCCACCAGCAGCACAGGGGGTCAGGAGGCTGGAGCTTTCTTT.

This clonotype was seen just once. The rearrangement links TRBV5-1 to TRBJ2-2, with TRBD2 as a possible D gene (5 bases). Trimming took off 4 bases at V and 2 bases at J, with 15 bases between the two ends. Germline V gene sequence: CDR1 SGHRS, CDR2 YFSETQ. The CDR3 loop spans 16 amino acids. Here the CDR3 DNA reads TGCGCCAGCAGCCCTGTTGCAGCGGTAAACACCGGGGAGCTGTTTTTT. Encoded protein: CASSPVAAVNTGELFF.

The genes are TRBV6-6 and TRBJ2-5, with 8 bases identical to TRBD2. CDR3 length: 16 residues. V trimming: 2 bases; J trimming: 1 base; junction bases outside the gene matches: 6. The germline V gene has CDR1 MNHNY and CDR2 SVGAGI (reference sequence). Here the CDR3 DNA reads TGTGCCAGCAGTTACCGGCGGGGGGCTGCCCAAGAGACCCAGTACTTC. It yields the protein CASSYRRGAAQETQYF.